This T cell receptor beta chain was sequenced in a study of CD8 T cells in Susac syndrome. The overall study: Each patient with Susac syndrome, at the time of blood draw, was therapy-naive, on corticosteroids, or on intravenous immunoglobulin alone.

This CDR3 comprises 15 residues. CDR1 is MGHRA, CDR2 YSYEKL, per germline. The V end lost 0 bases, the J end lost 1 base, and 9 bases lay between the germline ends. Random hexamers were used to reverse transcribe an amount of roughly 0.5 to 1 ug RNA. TCR beta CDR3 was amplified by immunoSEQ covering 54 Vbeta and 13 Jbeta. TCRdb analysed the immunoSEQ multiplex PCR reads with MiXCR anew, one entry per CDR3 protein. The data contain about 140,000 distinct CDR3 sequences, about 94% of them singletons. CD8+ and CD4+ T cells from blood underwent TCR beta sequencing. FACS enriched CD8+ TEMRA cells, while bulk CD8+ and CD4+ were negatively isolated.

This TCR derives from a human donor with Susac syndrome. The sequenced sample was CD4+ T cells from PBMCs. This chain links TRBV4-1 with TRBJ1-1; D unclear. DNA of the CDR3: TGCGCCAGCAGCCAAGATTGGACCAGGAACACTGAAGCTTTCTTT. Its translation is CASSQDWTRNTEAFF.